The next 5 T cell receptor beta chains were all read from a single sample in a study of T cells in Graves' hyperthyroidism and ophthalmopathy. Amplification targeted TCR beta CDR3 regions from RNA transcripts. HTBI primers were used for first-round RT-PCR of the TCR CDR3. TCRdb re-called the multiplex PCR reads with MiXCR, one entry per CDR3 protein. Of about 580,000 distinct CDR3 sequences in the sample, approximately 15% are singletons; the top ten hold roughly 5.7%. The sequencing sample was made of blood. These receptors came from a woman aged 25 to 39 with Graves' hyperthyroidism that later progressed to Graves' ophthalmopathy.

This clonotype was detected ten times or more. The chain has TRBV28 and TRBJ1-2; TRBD1 matches 7 bases. Germline V lookup: CDR1 MDHEN, CDR2 SYDVKM. The CDR3 covers 13 residues. V lost 6 bases and J lost 7; bases outside the gene matches: 8. The CDR3 DNA sequence: TGTGCCAGCAGAGTCGACAGGGAGGCTGGCTACACCTTC. Protein: CASRVDREAGYTF.

This clonotype occurred many times. The chain carries TRBV11-2 and TRBJ2-1; 14 bases are a match to TRBD2. The CDR3 extends over 15 amino acids. The germline V gene encodes CDR1 SGHAT and CDR2 FQNNGV. V was pared by 5 bases and J by 8 bases, with 5 bases of the junction left unmatched. The CDR3 nucleotides read TGTGCCAGCAGCGATCGGACTAGCGGGAGGTATGAGCAGTTCTTC. Translation gives CASSDRTSGRYEQFF.

In regard to this clonotype: The conserved phenylalanine or tryptophan is not found at the CDR3 terminus, so this likely reflects a read error. Because the CDR3's place on the DNA is in doubt, the DNA is left out and the CDR3 is given as listed by TCRdb. The chain recombines TRBV7-3 with TRBJ2-7; the listed D gene, TRBD2, was not tested against the DNA. The CDR3 length equals 8 residues, ends included. Looked up from germline, CDR1 is SGHTA and CDR2 is FQGTGA. CDR3 in amino acids: CASSIGTS.

There are many counts of this clonotype. The rearrangement uses TRBV12-3 or TRBV12-4 and TRBJ2-7; 13 bases agree with TRBD2. V was pared by 6 bases and J by 0 bases, with 8 bases of the junction left unmatched. The CDR3 is 17 residues long. For the CDR3, the DNA is TGTGCCAGCAGCGACTCCGGGACTAGCGGGATCTCCTACGAGCAGTACTTC. Amino acid sequence: CASSDSGTSGISYEQYF.

V usage is TRBV11-1 and J usage is TRBJ2-3, with TRBD2 matching over 8 bases. The germline V gene has CDR1 SGHAT and CDR2 FQDESV (reference sequence). CDR3 size: 16 residues. V was pared by 5 bases and J by 0 bases, with 7 bases of the junction left unmatched. The CDR3 loop is CASSPRLATSTDTQYF. CDR3 nucleotide sequence: TGTGCCAGCAGCCCTAGACTAGCGACCAGCACAGATACGCAGTATTTT. The whole variable domain, remainder taken from reference TRBV11-1 and TRBJ2-3, is EAEVAQSPRYKITEKSQAVAFWCDPISGHATLYWYRQILGQGPELLVQFQDESVVDDSQLPKDRFSAERLKGVDSTLKIQPAELGDSAMYLCASSPRLATSTDTQYFGPGTRLTVL.